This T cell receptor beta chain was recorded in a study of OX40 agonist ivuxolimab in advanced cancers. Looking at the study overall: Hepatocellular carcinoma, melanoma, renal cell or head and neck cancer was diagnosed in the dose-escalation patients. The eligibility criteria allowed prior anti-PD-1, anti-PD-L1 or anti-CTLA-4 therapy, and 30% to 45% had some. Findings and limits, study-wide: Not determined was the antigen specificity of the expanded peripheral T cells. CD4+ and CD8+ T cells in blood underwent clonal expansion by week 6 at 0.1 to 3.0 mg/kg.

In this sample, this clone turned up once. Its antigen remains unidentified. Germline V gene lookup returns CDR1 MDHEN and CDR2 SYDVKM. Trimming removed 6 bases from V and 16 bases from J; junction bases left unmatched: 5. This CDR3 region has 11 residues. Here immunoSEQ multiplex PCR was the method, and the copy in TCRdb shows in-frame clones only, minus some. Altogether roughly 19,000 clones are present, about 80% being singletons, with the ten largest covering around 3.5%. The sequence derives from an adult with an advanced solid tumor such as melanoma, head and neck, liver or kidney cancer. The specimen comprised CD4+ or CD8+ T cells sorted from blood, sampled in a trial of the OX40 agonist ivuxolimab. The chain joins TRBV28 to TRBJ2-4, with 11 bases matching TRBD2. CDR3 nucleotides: TGTGCCAGCAGGGCTAGCGGGAGGTTCTACTTC. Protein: CASRASGRFYF.